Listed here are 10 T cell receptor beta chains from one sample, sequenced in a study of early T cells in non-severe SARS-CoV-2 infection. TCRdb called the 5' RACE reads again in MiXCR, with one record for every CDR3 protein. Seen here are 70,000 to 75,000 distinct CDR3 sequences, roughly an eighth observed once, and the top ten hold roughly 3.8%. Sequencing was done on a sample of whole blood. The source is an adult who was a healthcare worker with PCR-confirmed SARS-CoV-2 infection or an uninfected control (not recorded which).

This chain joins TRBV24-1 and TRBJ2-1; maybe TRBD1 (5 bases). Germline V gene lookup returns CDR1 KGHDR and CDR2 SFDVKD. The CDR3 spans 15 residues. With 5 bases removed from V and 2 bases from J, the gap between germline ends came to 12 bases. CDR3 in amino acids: CATSVGDRAYNEQFF. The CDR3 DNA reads TGTGCCACCAGTGTGGGCGACAGAGCCTACAATGAGCAGTTCTTC.

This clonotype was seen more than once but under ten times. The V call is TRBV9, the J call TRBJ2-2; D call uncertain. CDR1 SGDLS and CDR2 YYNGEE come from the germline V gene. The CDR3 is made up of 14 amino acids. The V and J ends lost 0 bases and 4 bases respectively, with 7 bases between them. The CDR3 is CASSVGLITGELFF. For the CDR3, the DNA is TGTGCCAGCAGCGTAGGGCTCATCACCGGGGAGCTGTTTTTT.

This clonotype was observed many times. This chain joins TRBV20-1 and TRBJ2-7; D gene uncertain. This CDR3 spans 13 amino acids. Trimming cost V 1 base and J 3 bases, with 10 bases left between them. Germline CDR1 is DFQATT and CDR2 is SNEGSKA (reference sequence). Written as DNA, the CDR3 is TGCAGTGCTAGAGGCACGAGAGACTACGAGCAGTACTTC. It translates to CSARGTRDYEQYF.

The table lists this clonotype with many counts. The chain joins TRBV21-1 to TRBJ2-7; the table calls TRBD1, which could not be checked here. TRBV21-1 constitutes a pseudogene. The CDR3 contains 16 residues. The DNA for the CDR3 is TGTGCCAGCAGCACATTCCAGGGTCCCGCCGTCTACGAGCAGTACTTC. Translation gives CASSTFQGPAVYEQYF.

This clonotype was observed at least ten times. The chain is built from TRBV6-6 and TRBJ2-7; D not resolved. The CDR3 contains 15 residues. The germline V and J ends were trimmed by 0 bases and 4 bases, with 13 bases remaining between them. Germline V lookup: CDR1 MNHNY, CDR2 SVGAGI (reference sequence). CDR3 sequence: CASSYSSRSYYEQYF. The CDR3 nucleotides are TGTGCCAGCAGTTACTCTTCGAGGTCTTATTACGAGCAGTACTTC.

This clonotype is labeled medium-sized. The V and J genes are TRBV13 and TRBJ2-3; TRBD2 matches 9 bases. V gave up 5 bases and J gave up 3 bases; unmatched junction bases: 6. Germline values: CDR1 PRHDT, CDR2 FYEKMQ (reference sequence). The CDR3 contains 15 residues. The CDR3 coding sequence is TGTGCCAGCAGCCCACCGGGACTAGCAACAGATACGCAGTATTTT. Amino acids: CASSPPGLATDTQYF.

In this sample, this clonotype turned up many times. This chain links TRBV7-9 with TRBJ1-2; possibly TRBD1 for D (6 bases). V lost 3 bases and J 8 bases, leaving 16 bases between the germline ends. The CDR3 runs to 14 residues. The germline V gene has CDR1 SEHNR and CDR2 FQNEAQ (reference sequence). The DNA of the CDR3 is TGTGCCAGCAGCTTTTCAGGGGCCAATCAGGGCTACACCTTC. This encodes CASSFSGANQGYTF. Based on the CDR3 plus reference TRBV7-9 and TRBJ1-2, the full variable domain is DTGVSQNPRHKITKRGQNVTFRCDPISEHNRLYWYRQTLGQGPEFLTYFQNEAQLEKSRLLSDRFSAERPKGSFSTLEIQRTEQGDSAMYLCASSFSGANQGYTFGSGTRLTVV.

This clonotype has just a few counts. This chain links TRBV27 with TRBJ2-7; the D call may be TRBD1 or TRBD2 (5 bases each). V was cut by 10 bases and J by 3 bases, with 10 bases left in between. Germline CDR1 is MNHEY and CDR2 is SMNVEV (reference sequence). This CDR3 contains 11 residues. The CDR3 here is CATMRGYEQYF. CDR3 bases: TGTGCCACTATGAGGGGCTACGAGCAGTACTTC.

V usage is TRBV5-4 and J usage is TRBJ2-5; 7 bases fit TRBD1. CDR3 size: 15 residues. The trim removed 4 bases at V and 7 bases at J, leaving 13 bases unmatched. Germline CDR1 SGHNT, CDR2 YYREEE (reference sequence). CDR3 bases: TGTGCCAGCAGCGGGGACAGTGGGCAATTCGCGACCCAGTACTTC. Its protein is CASSGDSGQFATQYF.

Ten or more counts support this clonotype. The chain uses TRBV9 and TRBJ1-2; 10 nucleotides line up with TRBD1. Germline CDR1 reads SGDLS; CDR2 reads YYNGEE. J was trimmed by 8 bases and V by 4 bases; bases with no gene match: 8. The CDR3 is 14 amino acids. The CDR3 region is CASSPGQGEGGYTF. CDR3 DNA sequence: TGTGCCAGCAGCCCAGGACAGGGGGAGGGCGGCTACACCTTC.